This entry concerns a single TCR beta chain. Produced via immunoSEQ multiplex PCR; TCRdb's table is partial and in-frame only. Among 720,000 or so clones, around 85% were seen once, and the ten largest hold approximately 0.01%. This sample stems from a study of shared T cell receptors in the human thymus. V was clipped by 1 base and J by 0 bases, with 19 bases between them. There are 19 residues in the CDR3. Germline CDR1 and CDR2: MGHRA and YSYEKL. Separately, the same data were catalogued under a study of human thymus T cells. In that study: A high degree of thymic repertoire overlap among unrelated individuals was reported in related research.

What was sequenced was thymocytes. The receptor was isolated from a girl less than two years old with a congenital heart defect. V is TRBV4-1 and J is TRBJ1-3, with D possibly matching TRBD1 (6 bases). The CDR3 sequence: CASSQGASSRTVSGNTIYF. The CDR3 coding sequence is TGCGCCAGCAGCCAAGGCGCAAGTTCTAGGACAGTCTCTGGAAACACCATATATTTT.